The 8 T cell receptor beta chains below come from one sample, sequenced in a study of T cells in Graves' hyperthyroidism and ophthalmopathy. TCR beta CDR3 sequences were amplified from RNA transcripts. The TCR CDR3 first-round RT-PCR relied on the HTBI primer set. MiXCR, applied by TCRdb to the multiplex PCR reads, yields one record per CDR3 protein. The table has around 600,000 distinct CDR3 sequences, about 14% seen once. The specimen sequenced was blood. The origin of the receptors is a woman aged 50 to 65 with Graves' ophthalmopathy.

This clonotype was seen many times. V and J are TRBV28 and TRBJ1-2; 7 bases fit TRBD1. Germline V CDR1 and CDR2: MDHEN, SYDVKM. Trimming took 6 bases from V and 5 from J; bases not matched to a gene: 9. The CDR3 covers 14 residues. The CDR3 nucleotides read TGTGCCAGCAGCCCGACAGGGAGCCAGTATGGCTACACCTTC. This encodes CASSPTGSQYGYTF.

This clonotype showed up many times. V usage is TRBV28 and J usage is TRBJ1-2; 7 bases map to TRBD1. The CDR3 has 15 residues. V shed 2 bases and J 0 bases; nucleotides not matched to a gene: 3. Per germline, CDR1 MDHEN and CDR2 SYDVKM. In DNA, the CDR3 is TGTGCCAGCAGTTTACCGGGGACAGCTAACTATGGCTACACCTTC. It yields the protein CASSLPGTANYGYTF.

This clonotype has at least ten counts. J is TRBJ1-1 and V is TRBV5-1; D gene ambiguous. This CDR3 region has 14 residues. CDR1 SGHRS and CDR2 YFSETQ come from the germline V gene. The germline V and J ends were trimmed by 4 bases and 0 bases, with 10 bases remaining between them. CDR3: CASSVDGLNTEAFF. Written as DNA, the CDR3 is TGCGCCAGCAGCGTCGACGGACTGAACACTGAAGCTTTCTTT.

The V gene is TRBV9, the J gene TRBJ2-1; TRBD1 agrees at 8 bases. Trimming removed 0 bases from V and 5 bases from J; junction bases left unmatched: 13. This CDR3 is 18 amino acids long. Per germline, CDR1 SGDLS and CDR2 YYNGEE. The CDR3 is CASSVEGGGTGAHNEQFF. DNA of the CDR3: TGTGCCAGCAGCGTAGAGGGGGGTGGGACAGGAGCCCACAATGAGCAGTTCTTC.

This clonotype was recorded many times. This chain uses TRBV11-3 with TRBJ2-1, with D perhaps assigned TRBD1 or TRBD2 (5 bases each). The ends were cut back, 5 bases at V and 8 bases at J, with 19 bases in the middle. The germline CDR1 and CDR2 sequences are SGHNT and YENEEA. This CDR3 is built from 15 residues. In nucleotides, the CDR3 is TGTGCCAGCAGCACGGGACCCACCCCGGGGCATGAGCAGTTCTTC. Its protein is CASSTGPTPGHEQFF.

This clonotype was counted at least ten times. The chain links TRBV28 to TRBJ2-3; D is unresolved. The germline CDR1 and CDR2 sequences are MDHEN and SYDVKM. The V gene lost 5 bases and the J gene lost 4 bases, with 16 bases spanning the gap. This CDR3 contains 15 residues. The CDR3 here is CASSPGGLDADTQYF. In DNA, the CDR3 is TGTGCCAGCAGTCCGGGTGGGCTAGATGCAGATACGCAGTATTTT.

This chain joins TRBV29-1 and TRBJ2-7, with TRBD2 matching over 11 bases. Germline V lookup: CDR1 SQVTM, CDR2 ANQGSEA. The V segment lost 6 bases and the J segment 2 bases; nucleotides outside the gene matches: 3. The CDR3 length is 13 residues. Here the CDR3 DNA reads TGCAGCGTGACTAGCGGGACAACCTACGAGCAGTACTTC. Amino acids: CSVTSGTTYEQYF.

In this sample, this clonotype turned up a few times. The CDR3: CATSDFRREGFNEQFF. CDR3 sequence (DNA): TGTGCCACCAGTGATTTCCGGCGGGAGGGCTTTAATGAGCAGTTCTTC. The chain joins TRBV24-1 to TRBJ2-1; 9 bases align to TRBD2. Germline CDR1 KGHDR, CDR2 SFDVKD. J gave up 7 bases and V 1 base, and 7 bases lay outside the gene matches. The CDR3 extends over 16 amino acids.